A selection of T cell receptor beta chains follows, all from one sample in a study. In TCRdb, the multiplex PCR reads were re-called with MiXCR into one record per CDR3 protein. The sample includes 1,000 or so distinct CDR3 sequences, roughly 0.74% of them seen just once. Sequencing used Tregs sorted from blood. The receptors here all came from a female donor with breast cancer. Each CDR3 is given with its conserved first and last residue. A D gene is named only where the DNA matches it firmly. Size is stated as how often the clone was seen (once, few, many) or a class if it is expanded.

few	-	TRBV12-3/TRBV12-4	TRBJ1-2	CASSLFRLTGYTF	TGTGCCAGCAGTTTATTCCGACTGACTGGCTACACCTTC
medium-sized	-	TRBV12-3/TRBV12-4	TRBJ1-2	CASSLRRANYGYTF	TGTGCCAGCAGTTTACGCCGAGCTAACTATGGCTACACCTTC
medium-sized	TRBD1	TRBV12-3/TRBV12-4	TRBJ1-2	CASRLGQGGYGYTF	TGTGCCAGCAGGCTCGGACAGGGAGGCTATGGCTACACCTTC
many	-	TRBV12-3/TRBV12-4	TRBJ1-2	CASGRHLYGYTF	TGTGCCAGCGGTCGACACCTCTATGGCTACACCTTC
medium-sized	-	TRBV12-3/TRBV12-4	TRBJ1-2	CASSSREVYGYTF	TGTGCCAGCAGTTCTCGGGAAGTTTATGGCTACACCTTC
many	-	TRBV12-3/TRBV12-4	TRBJ1-2	CASSPTGRGYTF	TGTGCCAGCAGTCCAACAGGGCGCGGCTACACCTTC
medium-sized	TRBD1	TRBV12-3/TRBV12-4	TRBJ1-2	CASSLVTGTGRYGYTF	TGTGCCAGCAGTTTAGTGACTGGGACAGGGCGCTATGGCTACACCTTC
medium-sized	TRBD1	TRBV12-3/TRBV12-4	TRBJ1-2	CASRVDRRSGYTF	TGTGCCAGCAGGGTGGACAGGAGGTCGGGCTACACCTTC
medium-sized	-	TRBV12-3/TRBV12-4	TRBJ1-2	CASKDRFGYTF	TGTGCCAGCAAAGACAGATTTGGCTACACCTTC
medium-sized	-	TRBV12-3/TRBV12-4	TRBJ1-2	CASSLGRRANYGYTF	TGTGCCAGCAGTTTAGGGCGTCGAGCTAACTATGGCTACACCTTC
medium-sized	TRBD1	TRBV12-3/TRBV12-4	TRBJ1-2	CASSSRQGNAYGYTF	TGTGCCAGCAGTTCAAGACAGGGAAATGCCTATGGCTACACCTTC
medium-sized	-	TRBV12-3/TRBV12-4	TRBJ1-2	CASSPVNDRRSYGYTF	TGTGCCAGCAGCCCCGTCAATGACAGGCGGAGCTATGGCTACACCTTC
medium-sized	-	TRBV12-3/TRBV12-4	TRBJ1-2	CASSREPRYGYTF	TGTGCCAGCAGTCGGGAACCGCGTTATGGCTACACCTTC
medium-sized	-	TRBV12-3/TRBV12-4	TRBJ1-2	CAVSELLASLYGYTF	TGTGCCGTTTCCGAATTGTTAGCCTCCCTCTATGGCTACACCTTC
medium-sized	TRBD1	TRBV12-3/TRBV12-4	TRBJ1-2	CASSLAHGQGYGYTF	TGTGCCAGCAGTTTAGCGCATGGACAGGGTTATGGCTACACCTTC
large	-	TRBV12-3/TRBV12-4	TRBJ1-2	CASRPTDSPYYGYTF	TGTGCCAGCAGACCCACGGACTCTCCCTACTATGGCTACACCTTC